What follows are 2 T cell receptor beta chains derived from one specimen sequenced in a study of blood T cell repertoires in COVID-19. TCRdb's table, derived via immunoSEQ multiplex PCR, lists solely in-frame clones and lacks some. The sample has fewer than 400,000 clones; around 92% are singletons. The source material was PBMCs or T cells enriched from blood (not recorded which). All receptors come from a woman aged 25 to 45 who had recovered from COVID-19.

The chain has TRBV7-3 and TRBJ2-2; 10 positions match TRBD2. J lost 4 bases, V lost 4 bases, and 6 bases had no gene match. The CDR3 runs to 16 residues. Germline-derived CDR1 and CDR2 are SGHTA and FQGTGA. The chain's CDR3 is CASSSPLAGITGELFF. The CDR3 region has the DNA TGTGCCAGCAGCTCACCACTAGCGGGGATCACCGGGGAGCTGTTTTTT.

The CDR3 sequence: CAISESARGTYNSPLHF. The DNA for the CDR3 is TGTGCCATCAGTGAGTCGGCCCGGGGGACTTATAATTCACCCCTCCACTTT. J is TRBJ1-6 and V is TRBV10-3; D is perhaps TRBD1 (5 bases). Germline CDR1 ENHRY, CDR2 SYGVKD. The V gene lost 0 bases and the J gene lost 4 bases, with 13 bases spanning the gap. The CDR3 has 17 residues.